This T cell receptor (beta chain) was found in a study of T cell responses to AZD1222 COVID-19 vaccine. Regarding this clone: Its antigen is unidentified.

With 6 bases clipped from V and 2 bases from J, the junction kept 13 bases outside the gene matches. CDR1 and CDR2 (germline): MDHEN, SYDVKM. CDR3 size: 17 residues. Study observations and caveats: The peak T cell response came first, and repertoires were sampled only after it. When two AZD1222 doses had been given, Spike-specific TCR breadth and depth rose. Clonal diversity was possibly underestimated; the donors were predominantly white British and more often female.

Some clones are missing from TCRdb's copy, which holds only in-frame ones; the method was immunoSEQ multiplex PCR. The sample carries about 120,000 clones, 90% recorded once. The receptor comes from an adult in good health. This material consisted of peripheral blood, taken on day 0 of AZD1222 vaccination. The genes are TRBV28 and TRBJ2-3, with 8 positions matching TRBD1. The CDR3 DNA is TGTGCCAGCAGCTACCGTAGGACAGGGCGGACCACAGATACGCAGTATTTT. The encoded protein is CASSYRRTGRTTDTQYF.